This TCR beta chain came from a study of radiotherapy plus CTLA-4 blockade in lung cancer. Study conclusions and caveats: After treatment with radiotherapy plus ipilimumab, TCR clones that came from the tumor expanded in blood.

Assay used: immunoSEQ multiplex PCR; TCRdb lists only in-frame clones, some missing. The sample lists approximately 81,000 clones, more than 60% seen once, with 4% in the top ten. With 8 bases removed from V and 7 bases from J, the gap between germline ends came to 14 bases. The V gene's germline CDR1 is SNHLY and CDR2 FYNNEI. This CDR3 contains 13 residues. As to this clone: What it binds is unknown.

J is TRBJ1-4 and V is TRBV2, with no clear D. This receptor was taken from a human donor with non-small cell lung cancer who had a partial response to radiotherapy plus ipilimumab. Some clones in this sample may be carry-over from other donors' samples. The specimen comprised peripheral blood, sampled from a patient treated with radiotherapy plus ipilimumab. The CDR3 DNA reads as TGTGCCAGCCTGAGGTCTCTGACTGAAAAACTGTTTTTT. It codes for CASLRSLTEKLFF.